Presented here are 27 T cell receptor beta chains from one specimen sequenced in a study of blood T cell repertoires in COVID-19. Sequenced by immunoSEQ multiplex PCR; TCRdb stores in-frame clones only, minus some. The sample gives about 330,000 clones, around 90% of which show up once; approximately 9.3% is in the top ten. The specimen was peripheral blood. Source of these receptors: a young man with COVID-19, enrolled during active disease.

The chain couples TRBV7-2 to TRBJ2-3; D is perhaps TRBD2 (5 bases). With 1 base removed from V and 0 bases from J, the gap between germline ends came to 11 bases. This CDR3 is built from 16 residues. Looked up from germline, CDR1 is SGHTA and CDR2 is FQGNSA. CDR3 in DNA: TGTGCCAGCAGCTTAGGGGCTAGCAGGAGCACAGATACGCAGTATTTT. Translation: CASSLGASRSTDTQYF.

The chain couples TRBV5-4 to TRBJ2-2, with TRBD1 identical over 8 bases. The V gene end was trimmed by 5 bases and the J gene end by 3 bases; junction bases not matched to a gene: 6. Germline V gene data show CDR1 as SGHNT and CDR2 as YYREEE (reference sequence). The CDR3 runs to 15 residues. CDR3 in DNA: TGTGCCAGCAGTTCCAACAGGGGGGACACCGGGGAGCTGTTTTTT. This codes for CASSSNRGDTGELFF.

V usage is TRBV5-1 and J usage is TRBJ1-4, with D maybe TRBD1 (6 bases). The CDR3 is 15 amino acids. In germline, CDR1 is SGHRS, CDR2 YFSETQ. Trimming took 5 bases from V and 7 from J, leaving 18 bases between them. For the CDR3, the DNA is TGCGCCAGCAGTAGTCAGGGGACCCCGGGTGAAAAACTGTTTTTT. Its protein is CASSSQGTPGEKLFF.

This rearrangement joins TRBV29-1 to TRBJ1-3; D is uncertain. The CDR3 loop spans 14 amino acids. Deletions cut 6 bases from V and 0 bases from J, with 12 bases between. Germline values: CDR1 SQVTM, CDR2 ANQGSEA. The CDR3 region is CSVLRMDSGNTIYF. In DNA, the CDR3 is TGCAGCGTGCTGCGGATGGACTCTGGAAACACCATATATTTT.

J is TRBJ2-3 and V is TRBV4-1, with TRBD2 identical over 8 bases. The CDR3 runs to 19 residues. V gave up 0 bases and J gave up 5 bases; unmatched junction bases: 16. Germline CDR1 and CDR2: MGHRA and YSYEKL. CDR3 sequence: CASSQDSYVLADPKDTQYF. CDR3 DNA sequence: TGCGCCAGCAGCCAAGATTCCTATGTACTAGCGGACCCTAAAGATACGCAGTATTTT.

This chain links TRBV12-3 or TRBV12-4 with TRBJ2-1, with a possible D match to TRBD2 (6 bases). The CDR3 consists of 12 residues. The V end was cut by 3 bases, the J end by 9 bases, with 9 bases between. The CDR3 region is CASSLGGAEQFF. The CDR3, as DNA: TGTGCCAGCAGTTTGGGCGGGGCTGAGCAGTTCTTC.

The chain is built from TRBV6-2 or TRBV6-3 and TRBJ1-3; no definite D call. CDR1 and CDR2 (germline): MNHEY, SVGEGT. V dropped 7 bases and J dropped 0 bases, with 7 bases sitting between them. This CDR3 region has 13 residues. CDR3 in DNA: TGTGCCAGCACCCCACACTCTGGAAACACCATATATTTT. Encoded protein: CASTPHSGNTIYF.

This chain connects TRBV10-3 to TRBJ2-7, with a tentative D call TRBD1 (5 bases). Germline CDR1 is ENHRY and CDR2 is SYGVKD. V dropped 9 bases and J dropped 3 bases, with 21 bases sitting between them. This CDR3 spans 15 amino acids. The CDR3 nucleotides read TGTGCCATATCAAACAGGCCCCCTCCCCTCTACGAGCAGTACTTC. Translating it yields CAISNRPPPLYEQYF.

This chain joins TRBV27 and TRBJ2-7; D uncertain. Trimming took 7 bases from V and 2 from J, leaving 18 bases between them. CDR3 length equals 15 residues. Germline-derived CDR1 and CDR2 are MNHEY and SMNVEV (reference sequence). The CDR3 reads CASTLNYRVAYEQYF. As DNA, the CDR3 is TGTGCCAGCACCCTAAATTACCGGGTGGCCTACGAGCAGTACTTC.

The rearrangement links TRBV6-5 to TRBJ2-5; 12 bases are a match to TRBD2. Germline loops: CDR1 MNHEY, CDR2 SVGAGI. This CDR3 spans 12 amino acids. J gave up 4 bases and V 10 bases, and 1 base lay outside the gene matches. The CDR3 protein is CATTSGGETQYF. CDR3 coding DNA: TGTGCCACGACTAGCGGGGGAGAGACCCAGTACTTC.

V gene TRBV10-3 combines with J gene TRBJ2-5; TRBD1 matches at 8 bases. Trimming at V came to 6 bases and at J to 7 bases, leaving 13 bases not matched to a gene. This CDR3 comprises 15 residues. CDR1 is ENHRY, CDR2 SYGVKD, per germline. The CDR3 loop reads CAISQTGASPVTQYF. CDR3 DNA sequence: TGTGCCATCAGCCAGACAGGGGCCAGCCCAGTGACCCAGTACTTC.

CDR3 residues: CASSQLYRGTEAFF. CDR3 coding DNA: TGCGCCAGCAGCCAACTTTACAGGGGCACTGAAGCTTTCTTT. The chain uses TRBV5-1 and TRBJ1-1; 7 bases are shared with TRBD1. Germline V CDR1 and CDR2: SGHRS, YFSETQ. The V gene end was trimmed by 4 bases and the J gene end by 4 bases; junction bases not matched to a gene: 7. This CDR3 has 14 residues. Full variable domain (rest looked up from reference TRBV5-1 and TRBJ1-1): KAGVTQTPRYLIKTRGQQVTLSCSPISGHRSVSWYQQTPGQGLQFLFEYFSETQRNKGNFPGRFSGRQFSNSRSEMNVSTLELGDSALYLCASSQLYRGTEAFFGQGTRLTVV.

The V call is TRBV7-7, the J call TRBJ1-1, with D perhaps matching TRBD1 (6 bases). Looked up from germline, CDR1 is SSHAT and CDR2 is FNYEAQ (reference sequence). The germline V and J ends were trimmed by 11 bases and 4 bases, with 26 bases remaining between them. CDR3 length equals 16 residues. The CDR3 sequence is CAVLISTGPVGTEAFF. In DNA, the CDR3 is TGTGCCGTCCTCATAAGCACAGGGCCGGTCGGCACTGAAGCTTTCTTT. The full variable domain, in which reference TRBV7-7 and TRBJ1-1 provide the parts outside the CDR3, is GAGVSQSPRYKVTKRGQDVTLRCDPISSHATLYWYQQALGQGPEFLTYFNYEAQPDKSGLPSDRFSAERPEGSISTLTIQRTEQRDSAMYRCAVLISTGPVGTEAFFGQGTRLTVV.

V and J are TRBV15 and TRBJ2-3, with 7 bases lining up with TRBD2. V shed 11 bases, J shed 0 bases, and the junction held 2 bases outside the gene matches. This CDR3 has 12 amino acids. Germline loops: CDR1 LNHNV, CDR2 YYDKDF (reference sequence). CDR3 coding DNA: TGTGCCGCCGGGGGGAGCACAGATACGCAGTATTTT. It encodes CAAGGSTDTQYF.

The rearrangement uses TRBV29-1 and TRBJ2-1, with D possibly TRBD2 on 6 matching bases. Germline V lookup: CDR1 SQVTM, CDR2 ANQGSEA. The CDR3 covers 14 residues. The ends were cut back, 6 bases at V and 8 bases at J, with 20 bases in the middle. CDR3 coding DNA: TGCAGCGTCACCGGCCAACTAGCCGAACATGAGCAGTTCTTC. Residues: CSVTGQLAEHEQFF.

The CDR3 coding sequence is TGTGCCAGCAGCAGAGACAGGGCGGATGGTCAGCCCCAGCATTTT. It is translated as CASSRDRADGQPQHF. This chain uses TRBV7-9 with TRBJ1-5; TRBD1 aligns across 7 bases. CDR3 length equals 15 residues. Germline CDR1 and CDR2: SEHNR and FQNEAQ (reference sequence). Germline trimming cut 5 bases from V and 6 bases from J; bases unmatched to any gene: 10.

This chain connects TRBV5-6 to TRBJ2-2; D is possibly TRBD2 (5 bases). There are 14 residues in the CDR3. Germline V gives CDR1 SGHDT, CDR2 YYEEEE. Trimming took 4 bases from V and 5 from J, leaving 12 bases between them. Here the CDR3 DNA reads TGTGCCAGCAGCCGGACTCGTCTGACCGGGGAGCTGTTTTTT. It is translated as CASSRTRLTGELFF. The complete variable domain, with remaining parts taken from reference TRBV5-6 and TRBJ2-2, reads DAGVTQSPTHLIKTRGQQVTLRCSPKSGHDTVSWYQQALGQGPQFIFQYYEEEERQRGNFPDRFSGHQFPNYSSELNVNALLLGDSALYLCASSRTRLTGELFFGEGSRLTVL.

V gene TRBV11-2 combines with J gene TRBJ2-1; the match to TRBD1 covers 9 bases. Germline CDR1 and CDR2: SGHAT and FQNNGV. V was clipped by 4 bases and J by 8 bases; unmatched bases: 6. The CDR3 covers 14 residues. The CDR3: CASSSQQGAHEQFF. The CDR3 DNA reads as TGTGCCAGCAGCTCACAACAGGGGGCCCATGAGCAGTTCTTC.

The chain links TRBV5-4 to TRBJ1-3; no clear D gene. The CDR3 has 14 residues. The germline V gene encodes CDR1 SGHNT and CDR2 YYREEE (reference sequence). V gave up 4 bases and J gave up 1 base, with 9 bases separating them. The CDR3 is CASSQKESGNTIYF. The CDR3 DNA sequence: TGTGCCAGCAGCCAAAAGGAGTCTGGAAACACCATATATTTT.

The chain is built from TRBV7-2 and TRBJ2-2, with 7 bases that match TRBD1. The CDR3 length is 15 residues. Germline-derived CDR1 and CDR2 are SGHTA and FQGNSA. The V and J ends lost 4 bases and 4 bases, in that order; junction bases with no gene match: 6. DNA for the CDR3: TGTGCCAGCAGCTCCTCAACAGGGGCCACCGGGGAGCTGTTTTTT. Its protein product is CASSSSTGATGELFF.

The chain recombines TRBV11-2 with TRBJ2-1; 12 nucleotides line up with TRBD2. V was pared by 5 bases and J by 1 base, with 6 bases of the junction left unmatched. From germline, CDR1 is SGHAT and CDR2 FQNNGV. CDR3 length: 17 amino acids. The CDR3 is CASSARTSGESYNEQFF. CDR3 coding DNA: TGTGCCAGCAGCGCCCGGACTAGCGGGGAGTCCTACAATGAGCAGTTCTTC.

This clone was recorded many times. The chain carries TRBV4-3 and TRBJ2-7; 9 bases agree with TRBD2. The CDR3 is 16 residues long. With 0 bases clipped from V and 1 base from J, the junction kept 4 bases outside the gene matches. Germline CDR1 and CDR2: LGHNA and YSLEER. CDR3 coding DNA: TGCGCCAGCAGCCAAGATGCGACTAGCGGTTCCTACGAGCAGTACTTC. This codes for CASSQDATSGSYEQYF.

This clone was detected once. The gene calls are TRBV19 and TRBJ2-7; no clear D. CDR1 LNHDA and CDR2 SQIVND come from the germline V gene (reference sequence). Trimming left V 1 base short and J 0 bases short, with 7 bases between. CDR3 length: 14 amino acids. This CDR3 reads CASSIGPVSYEQYF. CDR3 nucleotide sequence: TGTGCCAGTAGTATAGGGCCAGTCTCCTACGAGCAGTACTTC.

This chain connects TRBV5-4 to TRBJ2-1, with D hard to call. V gave up 0 bases and J gave up 5 bases, with 15 bases separating them. This CDR3 spans 16 amino acids. CDR1 is SGHNT, CDR2 YYREEE, per germline (reference sequence). The CDR3 here is CASSLVPTYRNNEQFF. The CDR3 nucleotides read TGTGCCAGCAGCTTGGTACCGACCTACAGAAACAATGAGCAGTTCTTC.

The V gene is TRBV5-1, the J gene TRBJ2-7; D gene uncertain. The CDR3 has 11 residues. The germline V and J ends were trimmed by 5 bases and 7 bases, with 10 bases remaining between them. Germline CDR1 SGHRS, CDR2 YFSETQ. CDR3 nucleotide sequence: TGCGCCAGCAGGAGTATGGTTGAGCAGTACTTC. Amino acid sequence: CASRSMVEQYF. Supplemented by reference TRBV5-1 and TRBJ2-7, the full variable domain reads KAGVTQTPRYLIKTRGQQVTLSCSPISGHRSVSWYQQTPGQGLQFLFEYFSETQRNKGNFPGRFSGRQFSNSRSEMNVSTLELGDSALYLCASRSMVEQYFGPGTRLTVT.

The chain carries TRBV30 and TRBJ2-5, with 7 bases lining up with TRBD2. The length of the CDR3 is 14 residues. With 5 bases clipped from V and 5 bases from J, the junction kept 11 bases outside the gene matches. The germline V gene encodes CDR1 GTSNPN and CDR2 SVGIG (reference sequence). The CDR3 DNA reads as TGTGCCTGGGGCAAAGCGGGACTTGCGGAGACCCAGTACTTC. It is translated as CAWGKAGLAETQYF.

V usage is TRBV9 and J usage is TRBJ2-3, with 11 positions matching TRBD2. This CDR3 spans 19 amino acids. Germline loops: CDR1 SGDLS, CDR2 YYNGEE. After removal of 0 bases from V and 0 bases from J, the junction contained 9 bases not matched to a gene. The CDR3 nucleotides read TGTGCCAGCAGCGTAGCCCCAGTACTAGCGGGAGTTAGCACAGATACGCAGTATTTT. Encoded protein: CASSVAPVLAGVSTDTQYF. The full variable domain, with the rest looked up from reference TRBV9 and TRBJ2-3, is DSGVTQTPKHLITATGQRVTLRCSPRSGDLSVYWYQQSLDQGLQFLIQYYNGEERAKGNILERFSAQQFPDLHSELNLSSLELGDSALYFCASSVAPVLAGVSTDTQYFGPGTRLTVL.